The 9 T cell receptor beta chains reported below all come from one sample, sequenced in a study of T cell responses to AZD1222 COVID-19 vaccine. Libraries were prepared by immunoSEQ multiplex PCR; TCRdb keeps only in-frame clonotypes and omits some of them. The table records about 59,000 clones, about four fifths of them present only once. The sample was peripheral blood, taken on day 0 of AZD1222 vaccination. These receptors came from an adult in good health.

The rearrangement links TRBV20-1 to TRBJ2-7; D is uncertain. This CDR3 is 12 amino acids long. Between the trimmed V and J ends, which lost 3 bases and 1 base, there was a span of 7 bases. Germline V gene lookup returns CDR1 DFQATT and CDR2 SNEGSKA (reference sequence). This CDR3 is CSASPTSYEQYF. CDR3 in DNA: TGCAGTGCTAGTCCGACATCCTACGAGCAGTACTTC.

With regard to this clone: One base away lies a much larger clone, so this may be a sequencing read error. The chain has TRBV6-2 or TRBV6-3 and TRBJ1-1; D remains unclear. CDR1 is MNHEY and CDR2 is SVGEGT in the germline V gene. This CDR3 spans 12 amino acids. Trimming stripped 6 bases from V and 1 base from J, with 6 bases between. The CDR3 nucleotides read TGTGCCAGCAGCTTCCCGAACACTGAAGCTTTCTTT. This codes for CASSFPNTEAFF.

This CDR3 is CASSQPEGAHTDTQYF. CDR3 bases: TGTGCCAGCAGTCAGCCGGAGGGAGCCCACACAGATACGCAGTATTTT. The chain is built from TRBV6-2 or TRBV6-3 and TRBJ2-3, with D possibly TRBD2 on 6 matching bases. The CDR3 is made up of 16 amino acids. CDR1 and CDR2 (germline): MNHEY, SVGEGT. Between the trimmed V and J ends, which lost 5 bases and 2 bases, there was a span of 17 bases.

The rearrangement joins TRBV5-1 to TRBJ2-6; D unclear. V lost 2 bases and J 2 bases, leaving 5 bases between the germline ends. The CDR3 consists of 14 residues. Germline V gene data show CDR1 as SGHRS and CDR2 as YFSETQ. The CDR3 loop reads CASSFRTGANVLTF. CDR3 coding DNA: TGCGCCAGCAGCTTCCGGACTGGGGCCAACGTCCTGACTTTC.

The chain has TRBV7-9 and TRBJ2-2; possibly TRBD1 or TRBD2 for D (5 bases each). CDR3 length: 11 amino acids. Between the trimmed V and J ends, which lost 8 bases and 6 bases, there was a span of 7 bases. Germline loops: CDR1 SEHNR, CDR2 FQNEAQ (reference sequence). CDR3 in DNA: TGTGCCAGCGTGGGGGCCGGGGAGCTGTTTTTT. This codes for CASVGAGELFF.

A remark on this clone: One end of the junction is discordant with germline, which a read error may explain. The gene calls are TRBV6-4 and TRBJ1-2; weak D call: TRBD1 (5 bases). Per germline, CDR1 MRHNA and CDR2 SNTAGT. The CDR3 is 14 residues long. In DNA, the CDR3 is TGTGCCAGCAGAGACACCGGGACGGCCATCCGGGGGGCCTTC. Protein sequence: CASRDTGTAIRGAF.

V usage is TRBV30 and J usage is TRBJ2-7; 8 positions agree with TRBD2. Losses at the gene ends were 4 bases for V and 4 bases for J; bases not matched to a gene: 3. This CDR3 comprises 12 residues. Germline CDR1 GTSNPN, CDR2 SVGIG (reference sequence). The CDR3 sequence: CAWNGGGYEQYF. CDR3 coding DNA: TGTGCCTGGAACGGGGGGGGTTACGAGCAGTACTTC.

This clone was recorded only once. The chain carries TRBV7-2 and TRBJ2-3; 9 nucleotides match TRBD2. This CDR3 region has 15 residues. CDR1 is SGHTA, CDR2 FQGNSA, per germline. J gave up 8 bases and V 1 base, and 7 bases lay outside the gene matches. CDR3 bases: TGTGCCAGCAGCTTAGGTGCGGGGGGGCCATCTACGCAGTATTTT. Translated: CASSLGAGGPSTQYF.

The rearrangement links TRBV9 to TRBJ2-7; D is undetermined. V dropped 4 bases and J dropped 3 bases, with 20 bases sitting between them. CDR1 SGDLS and CDR2 YYNGEE come from the germline V gene. This CDR3 comprises 16 residues. This CDR3 reads CASSPGQGSWGYEQYF. The CDR3 bases are TGTGCCAGCAGCCCCGGTCAAGGTAGTTGGGGCTACGAGCAGTACTTC.